This T cell receptor beta chain was found in a study of vaccination and CD4 T cells after COVID-19. About the research overall: Post-COVID sampling occurred a median approximately 100 days after diagnosis (range 35 to 161). The stimulus for the cells was overlapping spike peptides derived from SARS-CoV-2, HCoV-NL63, HCoV-OC43 and HCoV-229E.

Regarding treatment: approximately nine-day PBMC culture with coronavirus spike peptide pools or control peptides (ViraFEST assay). At the Johns Hopkins FTIC core, DNA taken from cultured CD4+ T cells was sequenced by way of the Oncomine TCR Beta short-read assay. Via MiXCR, TCRdb re-called the PCR reads, giving one row per CDR3 protein. The sample contains 25,000 to 30,000 distinct CDR3 sequences, about 60% of which appear only once. Germline CDR1 is SGHVS and CDR2 is FQNEAQ. The CDR3 contains 15 residues. V gave up 2 bases and J gave up 2 bases, with 10 bases separating them. There are a few counts of this clonotype. Antigen: not known.

The chain is built from TRBV7-8 and TRBJ1-5; TRBD1 is a possible D gene (6 bases). Material: CD4+ T cells from blood, cultured in vitro, obtained after SARS-CoV-2 vaccination. The TCR was taken from a human donor who received a COVID-19 vaccine. CDR3 residues: CASSLRTGRNQPQHF. The CDR3 DNA follows: TGTGCCAGCAGCTTAAGAACAGGGCGCAATCAGCCCCAGCATTTT. The complete variable domain, with remaining parts taken from reference TRBV7-8 and TRBJ1-5, reads GAGVSQSPRYKVAKRGQDVALRCDPISGHVSLFWYQQALGQGPEFLTYFQNEAQLDKSGLPSDRFFAERPEGSVSTLKIQRTQQEDSAVYLCASSLRTGRNQPQHFGDGTRLSIL.